The next 22 T cell receptor beta chains were all read from a single sample in a study of blood T cell repertoires in COVID-19. Assay used: immunoSEQ multiplex PCR; TCRdb lists only in-frame clones, some missing. The sample has 300,000 to 400,000 clones, roughly 90% seen once. Sequencing was carried out using peripheral blood. The receptors were gathered from a woman aged 25 to 39 with COVID-19, enrolled during active disease.

This clone is a singleton in its sample. The V and J genes are TRBV27 and TRBJ2-1, with 7 nucleotides matching TRBD2. Germline V CDR1 and CDR2: MNHEY, SMNVEV (reference sequence). Unmatched junction bases numbered 23, after V lost 4 bases and J lost 8 bases. This CDR3 is 19 amino acids long. As DNA, the CDR3 is TGTGCCAGCAGTTCCTTCATTCCCGGACTAGGACGTCGCCGCGATGAGCAGTTCTTC. Its translation: CASSSFIPGLGRRRDEQFF.

The chain recombines TRBV5-4 with TRBJ2-2; TRBD1 might be the D (6 bases). CDR3 length equals 17 residues. Germline CDR1 SGHNT, CDR2 YYREEE (reference sequence). V was cut by 6 bases and J by 2 bases, with 20 bases left in between. The CDR3 sequence: CASTRLRTEINTGELFF. For the CDR3, the DNA is TGTGCCAGCACGCGGCTTAGGACAGAGATAAACACCGGGGAGCTGTTTTTT.

This clone was picked up one time. V usage is TRBV6-5 and J usage is TRBJ2-7, with 10 bases lining up with TRBD1. The V and J ends lost 5 bases and 5 bases, in that order; junction bases with no gene match: 6. Looked up from germline, CDR1 is MNHEY and CDR2 is SVGAGI. The CDR3 is 14 residues long. The CDR3 sequence is CASSRGTGEDEQYF. The DNA for the CDR3 is TGTGCCAGCAGTAGAGGGACAGGGGAGGACGAGCAGTACTTC.

The V gene is TRBV11-2, the J gene TRBJ1-6, with 7 bases lining up with TRBD1. The V gene's germline CDR1 is SGHAT and CDR2 FQNNGV. Trimming removed 5 bases from V and 10 bases from J; junction bases left unmatched: 8. There are 14 residues in the CDR3. The chain's CDR3 is CASSLRTGDSPLHF. The CDR3 DNA reads TGTGCCAGCAGCCTACGGACAGGCGACTCACCCCTCCACTTT. Filled out from reference TRBV11-2 and TRBJ1-6, the complete variable domain reads EAGVAQSPRYKIIEKRQSVAFWCNPISGHATLYWYQQILGQGPKLLIQFQNNGVVDDSQLPKDRFSAERLKGVDSTLKIQPAKLEDSAVYLCASSLRTGDSPLHFGNGTRLTVT.

The CDR3 DNA sequence: TGTGCCAGCAGTTTATACGGGACAGGGGTCTCTGGAAACACCATATATTTT. Translating it yields CASSLYGTGVSGNTIYF. V usage is TRBV28 and J usage is TRBJ1-3, with 10 bases matching TRBD1. The CDR3 contains 17 residues. Germline V gene sequence: CDR1 MDHEN, CDR2 SYDVKM. The V segment lost 1 base and the J segment 0 bases; nucleotides outside the gene matches: 3.

The chain carries TRBV18 and TRBJ1-1; 9 bases align to TRBD1. Germline lookup yields CDR1 KGHSH and CDR2 LQKENI. With 5 bases clipped from V and 3 bases from J, the junction kept 7 bases outside the gene matches. CDR3 size: 15 residues. The CDR3 nucleotides are TGTGCCAGCTCATCACACAGGGGGCTGGACACTGAAGCTTTCTTT. The encoded protein is CASSSHRGLDTEAFF.

This rearrangement joins TRBV5-1 to TRBJ1-4, with D perhaps TRBD1 (5 bases). The germline CDR1 and CDR2 sequences are SGHRS and YFSETQ. The CDR3 totals 13 residues. V lost 4 bases, J lost 8 bases, and 12 bases lay in between. The CDR3 DNA sequence: TGCGCCAGCAGCCGTGGGACTGGGGAAAAACTGTTTTTT. This translates into CASSRGTGEKLFF. The variable domain in full, completed from reference TRBV5-1 and TRBJ1-4, reads KAGVTQTPRYLIKTRGQQVTLSCSPISGHRSVSWYQQTPGQGLQFLFEYFSETQRNKGNFPGRFSGRQFSNSRSEMNVSTLELGDSALYLCASSRGTGEKLFFGSGTQLSVL.

The chain has TRBV9 and TRBJ2-2, with D uncertain. V shed 3 bases and J shed 1 base, with 4 bases lying between them. CDR1 SGDLS and CDR2 YYNGEE come from the germline V gene. The CDR3 contains 13 residues. The CDR3 loop is CASSALNTGELFF. The CDR3 DNA follows: TGTGCCAGCAGCGCCTTGAACACCGGGGAGCTGTTTTTT.

In its sample, this clone was seen once. V gene TRBV3-1 (or the pseudogene TRBV3-2) combines with J gene TRBJ2-7; D perhaps matches TRBD2 (5 bases). CDR1 is LGHDT and CDR2 is YNNKEL in the germline V gene (reference sequence). Trimming took off 0 bases at V and 9 bases at J, with 9 bases between the two ends. This CDR3 contains 12 residues. DNA of the CDR3: TGTGCCAGCAGCCAAGAAGGAGGCGGGCAGTACTTC. It encodes CASSQEGGGQYF.

The genes are TRBV7-2 and TRBJ2-5; 9 bases map to TRBD2. Germline CDR1 and CDR2: SGHTA and FQGNSA. The CDR3 totals 15 residues. V dropped 5 bases and J dropped 2; count of bases not matched to a gene: 6. The CDR3 nucleotides are TGTGCCAGCAGCCCACGACTAGCGGTTCAAGAGACCCAGTACTTC. Encoded protein: CASSPRLAVQETQYF. The variable domain in full, with the rest retrieved from reference TRBV7-2 and TRBJ2-5, is GAGVSQSPSNKVTEKGKDVELRCDPISGHTALYWYRQSLGQGLEFLIYFQGNSAPDKSGLPSDRFSAERTGGSVSTLTIQRTQQEDSAVYLCASSPRLAVQETQYFGPGTRLLVL.

V gene TRBV27 combines with J gene TRBJ2-7; tentative D call: TRBD1 (5 bases). Germline V gene data show CDR1 as MNHEY and CDR2 as SMNVEV (reference sequence). V was trimmed by 7 bases and J by 2 bases, leaving 12 bases between them. The CDR3 is made up of 13 amino acids. CDR3 protein: CASTPPGTYEQYF. CDR3 DNA: TGTGCCAGCACCCCCCCAGGGACCTACGAGCAGTACTTC.

The chain joins TRBV5-1 to TRBJ2-4, with 7 bases aligning to TRBD1. With V trimmed by 5 bases and J by 0 bases, 11 bases remained unmatched. There are 17 residues in the CDR3. The germline V gene has CDR1 SGHRS and CDR2 YFSETQ. The CDR3 sequence is CASSNMGRGKAKNIQYF. In DNA, the CDR3 is TGCGCCAGCAGTAACATGGGCAGGGGGAAAGCCAAAAACATTCAGTACTTC.

The table lists this clone with a few counts. This chain connects TRBV6-4 to TRBJ1-4; D not certain. With 4 bases removed from V and 4 bases from J, the gap between germline ends came to 7 bases. The germline V gene has CDR1 MRHNA and CDR2 SNTAGT. The CDR3 has 13 amino acids. CDR3: CASSAADNEKLFF. The CDR3 nucleotides read TGTGCCAGCAGTGCCGCGGATAATGAAAAACTGTTTTTT.

The V and J genes are TRBV5-1 and TRBJ2-3; TRBD1 might be the D (5 bases). Trimming pared 4 bases from V and 0 bases from J, leaving 9 bases between. The CDR3 sequence is 14 residues long. Looked up from germline, CDR1 is SGHRS and CDR2 is YFSETQ. The CDR3 loop reads CASSEDKSTDTQYF. CDR3 coding DNA: TGCGCCAGCAGCGAGGACAAAAGCACAGATACGCAGTATTTT.

The chain joins TRBV12-3 or TRBV12-4 to TRBJ1-2; D is unresolved. CDR3 size: 11 residues. V gave up 9 bases and J gave up 4 bases, with 9 bases separating them. CDR3 amino acids: CASGQAYGYTF. In nucleotides, the CDR3 is TGTGCCAGTGGGCAGGCCTATGGCTACACCTTC.

V and J are TRBV13 and TRBJ2-1; 8 bases map to TRBD2. The germline V gene has CDR1 PRHDT and CDR2 FYEKMQ (reference sequence). The CDR3 extends over 17 amino acids. The junction had 13 bases not matched to a gene; V was cut back by 5 bases and J by 4 bases. Here the CDR3 reads CASSPRAASGYYNEQFF. For the CDR3, the DNA is TGTGCCAGCAGCCCCCGGGCCGCTAGCGGGTATTACAATGAGCAGTTCTTC. Complete variable domain (other parts from reference TRBV13 and TRBJ2-1): AAGVIQSPRHLIKEKRETATLKCYPIPRHDTVYWYQQGPGQDPQFLISFYEKMQSDKGSIPDRFSAQQFSDYHSELNMSSLELGDSALYFCASSPRAASGYYNEQFFGPGTRLTVL.

With regard to this clone: Distinct nucleotide sequences in the sample also encode this CDR3. The CDR3 reads CAWSVGANTEAFF. The DNA of the CDR3 is TGTGCCTGGAGTGTTGGGGCCAACACTGAAGCTTTCTTT. V is TRBV30 and J is TRBJ1-1; weak D call: TRBD1 (5 bases). The germline V and J ends were trimmed by 0 bases and 2 bases, with 7 bases remaining between them. This CDR3 is 13 amino acids long. The germline gives CDR1 GTSNPN, CDR2 SVGIG (reference sequence).

This sequence joins TRBV13 and TRBJ2-1; 11 bases agree with TRBD2. From germline, CDR1 is PRHDT and CDR2 FYEKMQ (reference sequence). The CDR3 totals 12 residues. V gave up 0 bases and J gave up 16 bases; unmatched junction bases: 2. CDR3 in amino acids: CASSLGLAGVFF. The CDR3 DNA follows: TGTGCCAGCAGCTTAGGACTAGCGGGGGTCTTCTTC.

The J gene is TRBJ1-4, the V gene TRBV4-3, with 10 bases matching TRBD1. The ends lost 0 bases at V and 4 bases at J; junction bases unmatched: 5. Germline CDR1 is LGHNA and CDR2 is YSLEER. CDR3 length: 17 residues. DNA of the CDR3: TGCGCCAGCAGCCAAGAGGGACAGGGGAGGGTTAATGAAAAACTGTTTTTT. Its translation: CASSQEGQGRVNEKLFF.

The chain couples TRBV7-2 to TRBJ2-7; 8 bases are a match to TRBD1. The germline V gene has CDR1 SGHTA and CDR2 FQGNSA. Trimming removed 5 bases from V and 1 base from J; junction bases left unmatched: 10. CDR3 length: 16 amino acids. Here the CDR3 DNA reads TGTGCCAGCAGCCAGGGGATGGACAGGGTTTCCTACGAGCAGTACTTC. Protein: CASSQGMDRVSYEQYF.

V is TRBV28 and J is TRBJ2-2, with D perhaps matching TRBD1 (6 bases). V was trimmed by 4 bases and J by 6 bases, leaving 15 bases between them. From germline, CDR1 is MDHEN and CDR2 SYDVKM. The CDR3 spans 15 residues. CDR3 in amino acids: CASSSRQALAGELFF. For the CDR3, the DNA is TGTGCCAGCAGTTCTCGACAGGCTTTGGCCGGGGAGCTGTTTTTT.

The J gene is TRBJ2-2, the V gene TRBV7-9, with 9 bases identical to TRBD1. Germline V gene sequence: CDR1 SEHNR, CDR2 FQNEAQ (reference sequence). The CDR3 has 16 amino acids. V trimming: 3 bases; J trimming: 0 bases; junction bases outside the gene matches: 2. The CDR3 nucleotides read TGTGCCAGCAGCTTGGGACAGGGCGCGAACACCGGGGAGCTGTTTTTT. Translated: CASSLGQGANTGELFF.